This T cell receptor beta chain stems from a study of T cell changes during pregnancy in multiple sclerosis. The assay was immunoSEQ multiplex PCR, and TCRdb's table has in-frame clones only and misses some. Found here are 30,000 to 35,000 clones, about 90% of them singletons; the top ten hold 3% to 4.5%. The CDR3 spans 14 residues. The germline gives CDR1 SGHRS, CDR2 YFSETQ. V was clipped by 5 bases and J by 2 bases; unmatched bases: 6. This TCR came from a female donor with multiple sclerosis, enrolled in a pregnancy study. The sequenced sample was CD8+ T cells from peripheral blood mononuclear cells, obtained in the third trimester of pregnancy. The genes are TRBV5-1 and TRBJ2-5, with 7 nucleotides matching TRBD1. CDR3 loop: CASSLQGSQETQYF. The CDR3 DNA reads as TGCGCCAGCAGTTTACAGGGGTCACAAGAGACCCAGTACTTC.